The TCR beta chain under discussion was sequenced for a study of blood T cell repertoires in COVID-19. In the study overall: The study drew acute and convalescent COVID-19 samples from the United States, Italy and Spain. From T cells, B-cell-depleted T cells, or PBMCs came the material, which was cDNA or gDNA.

The germline gives CDR1 LNHDA, CDR2 SQIVND (reference sequence). This CDR3 is built from 15 residues. Study processing details: Estimated nucleated cell counts came from reference gene primer amplification. Repertoires were generated with immunoSEQ multiplex PCR, while TCRdb's copy carries only in-frame clones and drops some. Clonal size and the V and J genes are those of that table, whereas D and trimming came from the DNA. The data contain over 250,000 clones, 89% of them seen just once; the ten biggest clones take up less than 2.5%. A note on this clone: A read error may account for a junction end that differs from germline.

The sequenced sample was peripheral blood. V gene TRBV19 combines with J gene TRBJ2-5, with a possible D match to TRBD1 (7 bases). The clonotype was recovered from a man aged 45-65 years with acute or convalescent COVID-19. Written as DNA, the CDR3 is TGTGCTAGTAGTCTACGACAGGGACTCCAAGAGACCCAGTACTTC. It translates to CASSLRQGLQETQYF.